These 32 T cell receptor beta chains were all obtained from the same sample, sequenced in a study of T cells in tuberculosis. Libraries were prepared by immunoSEQ multiplex PCR; TCRdb keeps only in-frame clonotypes and omits some of them. Of roughly 29,000 clones listed, just over 90% were seen once; the top ten hold 4.9%. Sequenced: PBMCs. These receptors were taken from a donor aged 10 to 29 with latent tuberculosis or without tuberculosis infection.

This chain uses TRBV5-4 with TRBJ2-1; 7 nucleotides agree with TRBD2. The V gene's germline CDR1 is SGHNT and CDR2 YYREEE (reference sequence). V dropped 0 bases and J dropped 4; count of bases not matched to a gene: 4. The CDR3 contains 15 residues. This CDR3 reads CASSLGGSLYNEQFF. For the CDR3, the DNA is TGTGCCAGCAGCTTGGGCGGGAGTCTTTACAATGAGCAGTTCTTC.

The chain couples TRBV10-3 to TRBJ2-7, with 9 bases matching TRBD1. Looked up from germline, CDR1 is ENHRY and CDR2 is SYGVKD. J lost 4 bases, V lost 8 bases, and 6 bases had no gene match. The CDR3 covers 13 residues. Here the CDR3 reads CAIRDRDSYEQYF. CDR3 bases: TGTGCCATCCGGGACAGGGATTCTTACGAGCAGTACTTC.

The chain uses TRBV5-4 and TRBJ1-4; D may be TRBD1 (5 bases). From germline, CDR1 is SGHNT and CDR2 YYREEE (reference sequence). The CDR3 has 15 residues. Trimming left V 5 bases short and J 2 bases short, with 13 bases between. CDR3 nucleotides: TGTGCCAGCAGTCCGGGGGGGACCACTAATGAAAAACTGTTTTTT. It specifies CASSPGGTTNEKLFF.

This clone was seen once. The CDR3 here is CASGGTRRADTQYF. In DNA, the CDR3 is TGTGCCAGCGGGGGGACTCGCCGGGCAGATACGCAGTATTTT. The chain links TRBV2 to TRBJ2-3, with a weak D call TRBD2 (6 bases). CDR1 and CDR2 from the germline V gene are SNHLY and FYNNEI. V dropped 8 bases and J dropped 4 bases, with 16 bases sitting between them. This CDR3 region has 14 residues.

This chain uses TRBV5-1 with TRBJ2-3; D is uncertain. V was trimmed by 2 bases and J by 0 bases, leaving 10 bases between them. This CDR3 is 15 amino acids long. Germline assignment: CDR1 SGHRS and CDR2 YFSETQ. The CDR3 loop is CASSFDLTSTDTQYF. CDR3 coding DNA: TGCGCCAGCAGCTTCGACTTGACTAGCACAGATACGCAGTATTTT.

The chain recombines TRBV6-5 with TRBJ1-4, with 11 bases identical to TRBD1. The CDR3 sequence is 15 residues long. V lost 6 bases and J lost 7; bases outside the gene matches: 7. Per the germline V gene, CDR1 is MNHEY and CDR2 is SVGAGI. This chain's CDR3 is CASRGTGGSSEKLFF. CDR3 DNA: TGTGCCAGCAGGGGGACAGGGGGATCGAGTGAAAAACTGTTTTTT.

The chain links TRBV15 to TRBJ2-2; 7 nucleotides match TRBD1. Trimming took 1 base from V and 7 from J; bases not matched to a gene: 3. This CDR3 is built from 14 residues. CDR1 is LNHNV, CDR2 YYDKDF, per germline (reference sequence). The DNA of the CDR3 is TGTGCCACCAGCAGAGCGGGACAGCACGGGGAGCTGTTTTTT. It codes for CATSRAGQHGELFF.

The V call is TRBV19, the J call TRBJ2-3; a weak D match, TRBD1 (6 bases). Germline V gene sequence: CDR1 LNHDA, CDR2 SQIVND (reference sequence). The V end lost 2 bases, the J end lost 2 bases, and 11 bases lay between the germline ends. CDR3 length: 15 residues. The CDR3 DNA follows: TGTGCCAGTAGTATATTATACAGGGTCACAGATACGCAGTATTTT. As protein: CASSILYRVTDTQYF.

The chain couples TRBV20-1 to TRBJ2-7; D ambiguous. The CDR3 length is 10 residues. CDR1 is DFQATT and CDR2 is SNEGSKA in the germline V gene (reference sequence). Trimming stripped 6 bases from V and 3 bases from J, with 6 bases between. CDR3 sequence: CSAVYYEQYF. CDR3 coding DNA: TGCAGTGCCGTCTACTACGAGCAGTACTTC.

This chain joins TRBV19 and TRBJ2-7, with a tentative D call TRBD2 (6 bases). Deletions cut 3 bases from V and 0 bases from J, with 12 bases between. CDR1 LNHDA and CDR2 SQIVND come from the germline V gene (reference sequence). This CDR3 has 15 residues. The CDR3 DNA follows: TGTGCCAGTAGTATCCTGGGGACTCCCTCCTACGAGCAGTACTTC. Amino acid sequence: CASSILGTPSYEQYF.

J is TRBJ2-5 and V is TRBV5-1; D remains ambiguous. V was cut by 5 bases and J by 2 bases, with 7 bases left in between. The length of the CDR3 is 12 residues. Germline V gene lookup returns CDR1 SGHRS and CDR2 YFSETQ. This chain's CDR3 is CASSRLQETQYF. CDR3 nucleotide sequence: TGCGCCAGCAGTAGATTACAAGAGACCCAGTACTTC.

V gene TRBV30 combines with J gene TRBJ1-3; D call uncertain. The CDR3 is 14 amino acids. Germline CDR1 reads GTSNPN; CDR2 reads SVGIG (reference sequence). The ends were cut back, 2 bases at V and 0 bases at J, with 8 bases in the middle. Here the CDR3 DNA reads TGTGCCTGGAGTCCCGGGAACTCTGGAAACACCATATATTTT. Protein: CAWSPGNSGNTIYF.

The chain uses TRBV9 and TRBJ2-2, with a tentative D call TRBD1 (6 bases). V lost 2 bases, J lost 1 base, and 12 bases lay in between. The length of the CDR3 is 16 residues. Germline CDR1 and CDR2: SGDLS and YYNGEE. The CDR3: CASSVGQTENTGELFF. Written as DNA, the CDR3 is TGTGCCAGCAGCGTCGGACAGACCGAGAACACCGGGGAGCTGTTTTTT.

The chain is built from TRBV18 and TRBJ1-1; D is unclear. V was clipped by 1 base and J by 3 bases, with 6 bases between them. The CDR3 loop spans 13 amino acids. Germline V gene lookup returns CDR1 KGHSH and CDR2 LQKENI. The CDR3 coding sequence is TGTGCCAGCTCACCACAGTCGGACACTGAAGCTTTCTTT. Protein: CASSPQSDTEAFF.

This rearrangement joins TRBV7-8 to TRBJ1-1, with D perhaps matching TRBD1 (6 bases). In germline, CDR1 is SGHVS, CDR2 FQNEAQ. The CDR3 length is 16 residues. V gave up 5 bases and J gave up 0 bases, with 16 bases separating them. The CDR3 DNA is TGTGCCAGCAGCCCAGAGGGGGTTTTAATGAACACTGAAGCTTTCTTT. It specifies CASSPEGVLMNTEAFF. The variable domain in full, completed from reference TRBV7-8 and TRBJ1-1, reads GAGVSQSPRYKVAKRGQDVALRCDPISGHVSLFWYQQALGQGPEFLTYFQNEAQLDKSGLPSDRFFAERPEGSVSTLKIQRTQQEDSAVYLCASSPEGVLMNTEAFFGQGTRLTVV.

J is TRBJ2-7 and V is TRBV2; D may be TRBD2 (5 bases). With 7 bases removed from V and 0 bases from J, the gap between germline ends came to 10 bases. CDR3 size: 13 residues. The germline V gene encodes CDR1 SNHLY and CDR2 FYNNEI. This CDR3 is CASIPGISYEQYF. The CDR3 DNA is TGTGCCAGCATTCCGGGGATCTCCTACGAGCAGTACTTC. Full variable domain (rest looked up from reference TRBV2 and TRBJ2-7): EPEVTQTPSHQVTQMGQEVILRCVPISNHLYFYWYRQILGQKVEFLVSFYNNEISEKSEIFDDQFSVERPDGSNFTLKIRSTKLEDSAMYFCASIPGISYEQYFGPGTRLTVT.

The chain employs TRBV6-5 and TRBJ1-6; no firm D call. Trimming cost V 5 bases and J 5 bases, with 13 bases left between them. Germline-derived CDR1 and CDR2 are MNHEY and SVGAGI. The CDR3 runs to 15 residues. The CDR3, as DNA: TGTGCCAGCAGTCCCCCGGGTAGAAATAATTCACCCCTCCACTTT. The encoded protein is CASSPPGRNNSPLHF.

The genes are TRBV19 and TRBJ1-1; D possibly corresponds to TRBD1 (5 bases). V lost 4 bases to trimming and J lost 2 bases, with 11 bases between them. The CDR3 extends over 14 amino acids. Germline V gives CDR1 LNHDA, CDR2 SQIVND (reference sequence). The CDR3 sequence: CASSKVRGNTEAFF. The CDR3, as DNA: TGTGCCAGTAGTAAAGTAAGGGGAAACACTGAAGCTTTCTTT.

This sequence joins TRBV6-4 and TRBJ2-1; 7 bases are a match to TRBD2. The CDR3 consists of 14 residues. J was trimmed by 4 bases and V by 6 bases; bases with no gene match: 6. Per the germline V gene, CDR1 is MRHNA and CDR2 is SNTAGT. The CDR3 is CASSPSGEYNEQFF. The CDR3 DNA reads TGTGCCAGCAGCCCGAGCGGGGAGTACAATGAGCAGTTCTTC.

The gene calls are TRBV11-1 and TRBJ2-1, with D perhaps TRBD2 (7 bases). Germline loops: CDR1 SGHAT, CDR2 FQDESV (reference sequence). This CDR3 is built from 17 residues. V gave up 1 base and J gave up 4 bases, with 17 bases separating them. Here the CDR3 reads CASSLEYRDYPYNEQFF. The CDR3 DNA reads as TGTGCCAGCAGCTTAGAGTACAGGGACTACCCGTACAATGAGCAGTTCTTC.

The chain has TRBV5-8 and TRBJ1-5; perhaps TRBD1 as D (6 bases). The CDR3 runs 15 residues. V shed 0 bases and J shed 1 base, with 8 bases lying between them. Germline V gene sequence: CDR1 SGHTS, CDR2 YDEGEE. This CDR3 reads CASSLEGVSNQPQHF. The CDR3 DNA follows: TGTGCCAGCAGCTTGGAGGGGGTCAGCAATCAGCCCCAGCATTTT.

This chain connects TRBV28 to TRBJ2-7, with D possibly being TRBD2 (5 bases). Germline CDR1 MDHEN, CDR2 SYDVKM. The CDR3 has 14 residues. V dropped 3 bases and J dropped 3 bases, with 12 bases sitting between them. CDR3 DNA: TGTGCCAGCAGTTTGTCGGACGGGGTCTACGAGCAGTACTTC. The encoded protein is CASSLSDGVYEQYF.

Notes on this clone: Other DNA sequences from this sample encode an identical CDR3 as well. The gene calls are TRBV19 and TRBJ1-1; 9 bases agree with TRBD1. Per the germline V gene, CDR1 is LNHDA and CDR2 is SQIVND (reference sequence). V was pared by 9 bases and J by 1 base, with 3 bases of the junction left unmatched. The CDR3 totals 13 residues. The DNA for the CDR3 is TGTGCCAGCCGGGGACAGGGGAACACTGAAGCTTTCTTT. This encodes CASRGQGNTEAFF.

The chain is built from TRBV27 and TRBJ2-2; D is perhaps TRBD1 (6 bases). CDR1 is MNHEY, CDR2 SMNVEV, per germline (reference sequence). The length of the CDR3 is 13 residues. V lost 3 bases and J lost 6, with 8 bases in between. The CDR3 nucleotides read TGTGCCAGCAGTTTGGGGGCGTCCGGGGAGCTGTTTTTT. Its protein is CASSLGASGELFF.

This clone has just one count. This chain joins TRBV5-4 and TRBJ1-6, with 8 bases fitting TRBD1. The germline V gene has CDR1 SGHNT and CDR2 YYREEE (reference sequence). V was pared by 1 base and J by 5 bases, with 2 bases of the junction left unmatched. The CDR3 runs to 15 residues. The CDR3 sequence is CASSLMGQDNSPLHF. The CDR3 coding sequence is TGTGCCAGCAGCTTGATGGGACAGGATAATTCACCCCTCCACTTT.

The CDR3 nucleotides are TGTGCCAGCAGCCCTGACCTGATCCAGCGGGGGACGCCAAACACCGGGGAGCTGTTTTTT. This translates into CASSPDLIQRGTPNTGELFF. The chain joins TRBV7-6 to TRBJ2-2; 8 bases are a match to TRBD2. J lost 2 bases, V lost 5 bases, and 19 bases had no gene match. This CDR3 contains 20 residues. Germline CDR1 SGHVS, CDR2 FNYEAQ.

This clone was seen only once. The chain is built from TRBV25-1 and TRBJ1-2; no clear D. Germline V gives CDR1 MGHDK, CDR2 SYGVNS. The CDR3 has 16 residues. V was cut by 3 bases and J by 7 bases, with 21 bases left in between. CDR3 amino acids: CASSDSAWEGLSGYTF. The CDR3 DNA follows: TGTGCCAGCAGTGATTCCGCCTGGGAGGGTTTATCTGGCTACACCTTC.

This chain connects TRBV6-1 to TRBJ1-2; 9 nucleotides line up with TRBD1. The CDR3 length is 15 residues. Germline values: CDR1 MNHNS, CDR2 SASEGT. J was trimmed by 6 bases and V by 7 bases; bases with no gene match: 12. As DNA, the CDR3 is TGTGCCAGCATTTATACCGGGACAGGGTCCAATGGCTACACCTTC. This gives the protein CASIYTGTGSNGYTF.

The J gene is TRBJ2-2, the V gene TRBV4-1; D gene ambiguous. The CDR3 length is 14 residues. V was pared by 4 bases and J by 6 bases, with 12 bases between. The V gene's germline CDR1 is MGHRA and CDR2 YSYEKL. CDR3 nucleotides: TGCGCCAGCAGCCTCCTATCAGGTTCCGGGGAGCTGTTTTTT. This codes for CASSLLSGSGELFF.

The chain is built from TRBV5-8 and TRBJ1-4; 8 nucleotides agree with TRBD1. Looked up from germline, CDR1 is SGHTS and CDR2 is YDEGEE. With 0 bases clipped from V and 2 bases from J, the junction kept 3 bases outside the gene matches. The CDR3 runs 16 residues. For the CDR3, the DNA is TGTGCCAGCAGCTTGGGAACAGGGGGGACTAATGAAAAACTGTTTTTT. This encodes CASSLGTGGTNEKLFF.

In its sample, this clone was seen once. V usage is TRBV10-3 and J usage is TRBJ1-5; D gene ambiguous. Per the germline V gene, CDR1 is ENHRY and CDR2 is SYGVKD. The length of the CDR3 is 13 residues. V lost 3 bases to trimming and J lost 4 bases, with 7 bases between them. CDR3 coding DNA: TGTGCCATCAGTGATATCCGGAATCAGCCCCAGCATTTT. Its protein product is CAISDIRNQPQHF.

This rearrangement joins TRBV6-6 to TRBJ2-7; TRBD1 matches at 7 bases. Germline trimming cut 5 bases from V and 2 bases from J; bases unmatched to any gene: 6. CDR3 length: 14 amino acids. Germline V gene lookup returns CDR1 MNHNY and CDR2 SVGAGI (reference sequence). This CDR3 reads CASSMTGRTYEQYF. The DNA for the CDR3 is TGTGCCAGCAGTATGACAGGGCGGACCTACGAGCAGTACTTC.